The rows below give T cell receptor beta chains drawn from one sample of a study of T cell responses to AZD1222 COVID-19 vaccine. Only in-frame clones appear in the TCRdb table, and some are missing; sequencing was by immunoSEQ multiplex PCR. The repertoire holds about 160,000 clones, with roughly 94% as singletons. Sequences were derived from peripheral blood, sampled on day 0 of MenACWY control vaccination. The receptors were gathered from an adult in good health. Both conserved end residues are trimmed from each CDR3. Fields, in order: CDR3 protein, CDR3 length, V gene, J gene.

CDR3aa: ASSAGTVDTDTQY
len: 13
v_gene: TRBV19
j_gene: TRBJ2-3

CDR3aa: ASSLDRPGGNEQF
len: 13
v_gene: TRBV11-3
j_gene: TRBJ2-1

CDR3aa: ASNLFTAMNTEAF
len: 13
v_gene: TRBV7-2
j_gene: TRBJ1-1

CDR3aa: ATRAGTETNEQF
len: 12
v_gene: TRBV15
j_gene: TRBJ2-1

CDR3aa: ASSARGDTEAF
len: 11
v_gene: TRBV5-1
j_gene: TRBJ1-1

CDR3aa: ASSLGVSQSSQY
len: 12
v_gene: TRBV5-5
j_gene: TRBJ2-5

CDR3aa: ASSPDMVNTEAF
len: 12
v_gene: TRBV18
j_gene: TRBJ1-1

CDR3aa: AITGARGETDTQY
len: 13
v_gene: TRBV10-3
j_gene: TRBJ2-3

CDR3aa: ASSGGHTDTQY
len: 11
v_gene: TRBV2
j_gene: TRBJ2-3

CDR3aa: ASSARDRGIQETQY
len: 14
v_gene: TRBV9
j_gene: TRBJ2-5

CDR3aa: ASSGTGTGAF
len: 10
v_gene: TRBV5-5
j_gene: TRBJ1-1

CDR3aa: ASSVGLGAGELF
len: 12
v_gene: TRBV9
j_gene: TRBJ2-2

CDR3aa: SASPGGMNTEAF
len: 12
v_gene: TRBV20-1
j_gene: TRBJ1-1

CDR3aa: ASSEDRGPGYT
len: 11
v_gene: TRBV6-1
j_gene: TRBJ1-2

CDR3aa: ASSPGGYEQY
len: 10
v_gene: TRBV19
j_gene: TRBJ2-7

CDR3aa: ASSRADRIPPEAF
len: 13
v_gene: TRBV27
j_gene: TRBJ1-1

CDR3aa: ASSPWGRESEKLF
len: 13
v_gene: TRBV7-2
j_gene: TRBJ1-4

CDR3aa: ASSPSEASGANVLT
len: 14
v_gene: TRBV7-3
j_gene: TRBJ2-6

CDR3aa: ASSLSGPGAGNTIY
len: 14
v_gene: TRBV7-3
j_gene: TRBJ1-3

CDR3aa: ASSLRQGWTEAF
len: 12
v_gene: TRBV28
j_gene: TRBJ1-1

CDR3aa: ASSDSPLEQF
len: 10
v_gene: TRBV3-1/TRBV3-2
j_gene: TRBJ2-1

CDR3aa: ASSALGRASNEQF
len: 13
v_gene: TRBV7-2
j_gene: TRBJ2-1

CDR3aa: ASSLPPSLALSLYDEQF
len: 17
v_gene: TRBV5-6
j_gene: TRBJ2-1

CDR3aa: ASSVGSTYEQY
len: 11
v_gene: TRBV9
j_gene: TRBJ2-7

CDR3aa: ATRQGTEAF
len: 9
v_gene: TRBV24-1
j_gene: TRBJ1-1

CDR3aa: ASRIGRMANTEAF
len: 13
v_gene: TRBV6-5
j_gene: TRBJ1-1

CDR3aa: ASSGDRVPQPQH
len: 12
v_gene: TRBV2
j_gene: TRBJ1-5

CDR3aa: ASSYLTSAHQETQY
len: 14
v_gene: TRBV7-6
j_gene: TRBJ2-5

CDR3aa: ASSTQTGTNEKLF
len: 13
v_gene: TRBV7-2
j_gene: TRBJ1-4

CDR3aa: ASSIIGRGDYEQY
len: 13
v_gene: TRBV19
j_gene: TRBJ2-7

CDR3aa: ASSQTSYRDVSSEAF
len: 15
v_gene: TRBV14
j_gene: TRBJ1-1

CDR3aa: ASSLYVGTGTLGGYT
len: 15
v_gene: TRBV27
j_gene: TRBJ1-2

CDR3aa: ASSEGYEQY
len: 9
v_gene: TRBV2
j_gene: TRBJ2-7

CDR3aa: ASSEPLLSEAF
len: 11
v_gene: TRBV28
j_gene: TRBJ1-1

CDR3aa: ASSLEAGRGNEQF
len: 13
v_gene: TRBV7-7
j_gene: TRBJ2-1

CDR3aa: ASSLVSGPPYNEQF
len: 14
v_gene: TRBV7-2
j_gene: TRBJ2-1

CDR3aa: ASSVGSGEKLF
len: 11
v_gene: TRBV9
j_gene: TRBJ1-4

CDR3aa: ATSDPSSPGGYTGELF
len: 16
v_gene: TRBV24-1
j_gene: TRBJ2-2

CDR3aa: ASSEARQGMGYYEQY
len: 15
v_gene: TRBV2
j_gene: TRBJ2-7

CDR3aa: ASASGIRSYNEQF
len: 13
v_gene: TRBV5-1
j_gene: TRBJ2-1

CDR3aa: ASSLGQGSNTEAF
len: 13
v_gene: TRBV5-1
j_gene: TRBJ1-1

CDR3aa: ATSSSSHREDDEQF
len: 14
v_gene: TRBV15
j_gene: TRBJ2-1

CDR3aa: ASRQSTNEKLF
len: 11
v_gene: TRBV19
j_gene: TRBJ1-4

CDR3aa: ASSQEPSNSPLH
len: 12
v_gene: TRBV19
j_gene: TRBJ1-6

CDR3aa: ASSLVRGSGQRYNEQF
len: 16
v_gene: TRBV5-6
j_gene: TRBJ2-1

CDR3aa: ASSRKTITGELF
len: 12
v_gene: TRBV3-1/TRBV3-2
j_gene: TRBJ2-2

CDR3aa: ASSATGYEQY
len: 10
v_gene: TRBV9
j_gene: TRBJ2-7

CDR3aa: ASSHPGQGRGRLDTEAF
len: 17
v_gene: TRBV4-1
j_gene: TRBJ1-1

CDR3aa: ASSLVLGRENTEAF
len: 14
v_gene: TRBV7-9
j_gene: TRBJ1-1

CDR3aa: ASSELQSYNSPLH
len: 13
v_gene: TRBV2
j_gene: TRBJ1-6

CDR3aa: ASSFNGGRLNTEAF
len: 14
v_gene: TRBV27
j_gene: TRBJ1-1